This T cell receptor (beta chain) was captured in a study of OX40 agonist ivuxolimab in advanced cancers. As for the study in general: Averaging 60 years in age, with a range of roughly 23 to 80, the cohort was 80% to 90% male. Three patients, one with hepatocellular carcinoma and two with cutaneous melanoma, achieved partial responses. The study's findings and limits: There was clonal expansion of CD4+ and CD8+ blood T cells by week 6 at 0.1 to 3.0 mg/kg.

A remark on this clone: Its antigen is currently unknown.

Generated by immunoSEQ multiplex PCR, the TCRdb table keeps only in-frame clones and is missing some. The repertoire holds 40,000 or so clones, with 75% to 90% as singletons. The receptor was isolated from an adult with an advanced solid tumor such as melanoma, head and neck, liver or kidney cancer. This specimen was CD4+ or CD8+ T cells sorted from blood, taken in a trial of the OX40 agonist ivuxolimab.

Here the CDR3 DNA reads TGTGCCACCAGCAGAGATGGACAGGGATGGGAAAAACTGTTTTTT. This gives the protein CATSRDGQGWEKLFF. J is TRBJ1-4 and V is TRBV15; 8 bases align to TRBD1. The ends lost 0 bases at V and 8 bases at J; junction bases unmatched: 5. There are 15 residues in the CDR3. Germline assignment: CDR1 LNHNV and CDR2 YYDKDF (reference sequence).